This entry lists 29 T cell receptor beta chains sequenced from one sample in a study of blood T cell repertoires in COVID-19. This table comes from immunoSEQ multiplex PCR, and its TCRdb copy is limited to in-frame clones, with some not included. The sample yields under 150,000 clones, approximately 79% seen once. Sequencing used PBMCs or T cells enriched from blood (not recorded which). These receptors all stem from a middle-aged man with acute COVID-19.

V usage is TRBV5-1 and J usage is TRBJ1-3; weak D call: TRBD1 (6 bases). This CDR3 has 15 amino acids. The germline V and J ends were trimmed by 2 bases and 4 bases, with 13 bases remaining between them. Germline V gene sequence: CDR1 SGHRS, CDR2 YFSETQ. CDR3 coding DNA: TGCGCCAGCAGCTTTAACGGACAGACGGGAAACACCATATATTTT. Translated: CASSFNGQTGNTIYF.

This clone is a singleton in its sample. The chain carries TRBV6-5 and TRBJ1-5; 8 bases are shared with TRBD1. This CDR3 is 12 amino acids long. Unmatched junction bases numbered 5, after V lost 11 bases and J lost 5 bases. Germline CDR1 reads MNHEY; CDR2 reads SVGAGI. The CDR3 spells CAGGQGDQPQHF. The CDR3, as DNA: TGTGCCGGAGGACAGGGCGATCAGCCCCAGCATTTT.

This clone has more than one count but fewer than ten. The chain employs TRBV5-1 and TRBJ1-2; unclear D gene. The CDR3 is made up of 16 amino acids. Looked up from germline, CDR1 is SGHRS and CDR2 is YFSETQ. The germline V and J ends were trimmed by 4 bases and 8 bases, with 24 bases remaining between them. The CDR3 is CASSPGETPYTGGYTF. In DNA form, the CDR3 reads TGCGCCAGCAGCCCCGGGGAGACACCATATACGGGGGGCTACACCTTC.

CDR3 in DNA: TGTGCCAGCAGCTATAGCGGGGGGTTCACAGATACGCAGTATTTT. The encoded protein is CASSYSGGFTDTQYF. The chain has TRBV7-9 and TRBJ2-3; 10 nucleotides align to TRBD2. CDR1 is SEHNR, CDR2 FQNEAQ, per germline (reference sequence). V shed 4 bases and J 2 bases; nucleotides not matched to a gene: 3. CDR3 length: 15 amino acids.

Here the CDR3 reads CASSLAHNEQFF. CDR3 DNA sequence: TGTGCCAGCTCTCTGGCCCACAATGAGCAGTTCTTC. The V gene is TRBV18, the J gene TRBJ2-1; no clear D. The V end lost 6 bases, the J end lost 5 bases, and 8 bases lay between the germline ends. The CDR3 sequence is 12 residues long. Looked up from germline, CDR1 is KGHSH and CDR2 is LQKENI.

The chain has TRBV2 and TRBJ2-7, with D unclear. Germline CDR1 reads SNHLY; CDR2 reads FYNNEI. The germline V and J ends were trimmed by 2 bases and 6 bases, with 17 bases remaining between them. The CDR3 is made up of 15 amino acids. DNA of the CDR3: TGTGCCAGCAGTGAACCAAACTACGTCTACGCCGAGCAGTACTTC. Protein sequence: CASSEPNYVYAEQYF.

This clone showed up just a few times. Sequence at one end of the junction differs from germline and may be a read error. The CDR3 is CASSLAYQGPIF. In nucleotides, the CDR3 is TGTGCCAGCAGCTTAGCGTACCAGGGGCCGATCTTT. The chain is built from TRBV7-9 and TRBJ1-1, with D possibly TRBD1 on 6 matching bases. The CDR3 runs 12 residues. Germline CDR1 is SEHNR and CDR2 is FQNEAQ (reference sequence).

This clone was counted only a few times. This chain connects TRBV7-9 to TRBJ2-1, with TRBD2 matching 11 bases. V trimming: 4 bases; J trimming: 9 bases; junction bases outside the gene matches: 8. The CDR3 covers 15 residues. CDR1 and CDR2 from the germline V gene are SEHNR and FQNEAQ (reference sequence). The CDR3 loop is CASSSPVAGGVEQFF. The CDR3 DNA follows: TGTGCCAGCAGCTCGCCAGTAGCGGGGGGGGTTGAGCAGTTCTTC.

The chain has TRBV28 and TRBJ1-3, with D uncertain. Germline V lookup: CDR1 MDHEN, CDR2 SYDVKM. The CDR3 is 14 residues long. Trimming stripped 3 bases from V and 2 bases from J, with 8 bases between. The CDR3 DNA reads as TGTGCCAGCAGTTTGGGCAGAACTGGAAACACCATATATTTT. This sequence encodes CASSLGRTGNTIYF.

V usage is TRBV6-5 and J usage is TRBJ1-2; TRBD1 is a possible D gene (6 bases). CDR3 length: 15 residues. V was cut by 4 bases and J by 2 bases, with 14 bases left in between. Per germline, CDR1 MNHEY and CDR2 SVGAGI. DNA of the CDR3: TGTGCCAGCAGTTCGGACGCTAGGGGGAACTATGGCTACACCTTC. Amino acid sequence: CASSSDARGNYGYTF.

Here the CDR3 reads CASSFSGTFNQPQHF. CDR3 nucleotide sequence: TGTGCCAGCAGTTTTTCCGGGACTTTCAATCAGCCCCAGCATTTT. The J gene is TRBJ1-5, the V gene TRBV28; weak D call: TRBD1 (5 bases). Germline-derived CDR1 and CDR2 are MDHEN and SYDVKM. Trimming removed 3 bases at V and 3 bases at J, with 12 bases between. The length of the CDR3 is 15 residues.

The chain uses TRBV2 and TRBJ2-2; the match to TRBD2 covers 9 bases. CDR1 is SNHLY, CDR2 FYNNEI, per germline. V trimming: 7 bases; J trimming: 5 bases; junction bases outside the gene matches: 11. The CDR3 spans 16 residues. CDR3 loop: CASKSGGGAPTGELFF. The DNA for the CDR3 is TGTGCCAGCAAATCAGGCGGGGGGGCGCCGACCGGGGAGCTGTTTTTT.

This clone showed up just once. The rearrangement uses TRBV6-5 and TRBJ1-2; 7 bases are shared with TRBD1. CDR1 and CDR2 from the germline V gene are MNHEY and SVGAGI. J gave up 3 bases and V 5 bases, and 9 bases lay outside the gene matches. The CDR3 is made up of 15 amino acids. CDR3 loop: CASSRTGTADYGYTF. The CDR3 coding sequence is TGTGCCAGCAGTAGAACCGGGACAGCCGACTATGGCTACACCTTC.

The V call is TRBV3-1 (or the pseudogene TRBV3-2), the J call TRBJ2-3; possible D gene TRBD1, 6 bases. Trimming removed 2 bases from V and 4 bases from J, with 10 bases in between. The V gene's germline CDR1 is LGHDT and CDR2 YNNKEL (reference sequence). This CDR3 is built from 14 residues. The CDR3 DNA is TGTGCCAGCAGCCAACCAGGGGAATCAGATACGCAGTATTTT. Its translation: CASSQPGESDTQYF.

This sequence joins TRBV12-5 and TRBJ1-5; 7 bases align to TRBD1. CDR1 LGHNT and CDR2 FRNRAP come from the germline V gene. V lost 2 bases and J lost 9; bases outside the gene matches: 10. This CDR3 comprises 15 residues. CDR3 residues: CASGLPQQGRVPQHF. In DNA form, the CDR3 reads TGTGCTAGTGGTTTGCCCCAACAGGGGCGGGTGCCCCAGCATTTT.

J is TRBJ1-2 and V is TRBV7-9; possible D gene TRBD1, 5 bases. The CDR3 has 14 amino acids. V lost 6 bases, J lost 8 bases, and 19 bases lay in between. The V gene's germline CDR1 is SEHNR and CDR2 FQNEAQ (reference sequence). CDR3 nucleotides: TGTGCCAGCAGTTGGGGACTACTCACGAAGGGCTACACCTTC. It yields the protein CASSWGLLTKGYTF.

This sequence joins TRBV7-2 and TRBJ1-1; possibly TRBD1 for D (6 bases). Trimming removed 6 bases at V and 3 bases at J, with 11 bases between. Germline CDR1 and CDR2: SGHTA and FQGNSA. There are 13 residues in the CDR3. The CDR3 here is CASSRGGDTEAFF. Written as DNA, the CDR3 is TGTGCCAGCAGTCGGGGGGGCGACACTGAAGCTTTCTTT.

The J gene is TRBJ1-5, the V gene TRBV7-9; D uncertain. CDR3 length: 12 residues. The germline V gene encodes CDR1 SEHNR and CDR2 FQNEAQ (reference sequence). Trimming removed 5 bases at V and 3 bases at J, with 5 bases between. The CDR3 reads CASSPPNQPQHF. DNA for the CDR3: TGTGCCAGCAGCCCTCCCAATCAGCCCCAGCATTTT.

The CDR3 protein is CASTNGGQVNQPQHF. CDR3 DNA: TGTGCCAGTACCAATGGGGGACAGGTCAATCAGCCCCAGCATTTT. V and J are TRBV19 and TRBJ1-5; 8 bases map to TRBD1. CDR1 is LNHDA and CDR2 is SQIVND in the germline V gene (reference sequence). V gave up 7 bases and J gave up 3 bases; unmatched junction bases: 8. There are 15 residues in the CDR3.

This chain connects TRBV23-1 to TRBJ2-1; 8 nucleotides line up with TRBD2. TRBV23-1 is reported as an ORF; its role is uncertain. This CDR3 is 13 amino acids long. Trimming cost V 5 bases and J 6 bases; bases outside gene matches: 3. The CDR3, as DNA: TGCGCCAGCAGTTCGCTAGCGGGCAATGAGCAGTTCTTC. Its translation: CASSSLAGNEQFF.

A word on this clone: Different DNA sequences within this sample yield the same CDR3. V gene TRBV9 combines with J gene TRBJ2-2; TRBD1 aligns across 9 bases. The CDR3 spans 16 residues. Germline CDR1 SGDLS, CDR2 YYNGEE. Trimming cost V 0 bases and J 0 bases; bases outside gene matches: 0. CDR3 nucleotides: TGTGCCAGCAGCGTAGGACAGGGGGCGAACACCGGGGAGCTGTTTTTT. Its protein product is CASSVGQGANTGELFF. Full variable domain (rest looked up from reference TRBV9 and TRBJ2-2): DSGVTQTPKHLITATGQRVTLRCSPRSGDLSVYWYQQSLDQGLQFLIQYYNGEERAKGNILERFSAQQFPDLHSELNLSSLELGDSALYFCASSVGQGANTGELFFGEGSRLTVL.

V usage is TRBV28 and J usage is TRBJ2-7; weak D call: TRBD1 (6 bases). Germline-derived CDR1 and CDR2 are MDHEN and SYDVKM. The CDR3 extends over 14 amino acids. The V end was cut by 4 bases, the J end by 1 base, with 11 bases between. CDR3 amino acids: CASSYGTNSYEQYF. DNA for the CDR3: TGTGCCAGCAGTTACGGGACAAATTCCTACGAGCAGTACTTC.

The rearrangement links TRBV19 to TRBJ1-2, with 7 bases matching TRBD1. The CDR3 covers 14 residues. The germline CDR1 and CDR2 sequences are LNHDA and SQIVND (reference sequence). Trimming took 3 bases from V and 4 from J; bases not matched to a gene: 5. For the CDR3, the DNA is TGTGCCAGTAGTATTGAGGGGGCGCGCTATGGCTACACCTTC. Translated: CASSIEGARYGYTF.

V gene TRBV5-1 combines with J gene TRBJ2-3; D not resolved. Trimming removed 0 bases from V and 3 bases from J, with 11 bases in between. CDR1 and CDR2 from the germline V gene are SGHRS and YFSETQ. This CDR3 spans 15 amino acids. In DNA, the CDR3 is TGCGCCAGCAGCTTGGCAGCGATTCCGACAGATACGCAGTATTTT. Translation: CASSLAAIPTDTQYF.

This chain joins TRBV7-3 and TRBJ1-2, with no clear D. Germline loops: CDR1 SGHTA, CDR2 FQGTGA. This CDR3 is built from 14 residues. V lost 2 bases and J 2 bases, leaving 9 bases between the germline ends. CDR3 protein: CASSLSGLNYGYTF. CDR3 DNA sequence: TGTGCCAGCAGCTTATCCGGGTTAAACTATGGCTACACCTTC.

This CDR3 is CASSLPRETEAFF. The CDR3 nucleotides are TGTGCCAGCAGTCTCCCCCGGGAAACTGAAGCTTTCTTT. This chain uses TRBV28 with TRBJ1-1; no clear D gene. Germline CDR1 and CDR2: MDHEN and SYDVKM. V was cut by 5 bases and J by 5 bases, with 12 bases left in between. This CDR3 has 13 residues.

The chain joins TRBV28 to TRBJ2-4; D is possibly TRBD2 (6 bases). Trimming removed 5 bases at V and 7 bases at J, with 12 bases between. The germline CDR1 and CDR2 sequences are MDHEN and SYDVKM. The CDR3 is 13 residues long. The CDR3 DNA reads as TGTGCCAGCAGTCCGACTAGTCCGAACATTCAGTACTTC. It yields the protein CASSPTSPNIQYF. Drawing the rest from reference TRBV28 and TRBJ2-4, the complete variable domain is DVKVTQSSRYLVKRTGEKVFLECVQDMDHENMFWYRQDPGLGLRLIYFSYDVKMKEKGDIPEGYSVSREKKERFSLILESASTNQTSMYLCASSPTSPNIQYFGAGTRLSVL.

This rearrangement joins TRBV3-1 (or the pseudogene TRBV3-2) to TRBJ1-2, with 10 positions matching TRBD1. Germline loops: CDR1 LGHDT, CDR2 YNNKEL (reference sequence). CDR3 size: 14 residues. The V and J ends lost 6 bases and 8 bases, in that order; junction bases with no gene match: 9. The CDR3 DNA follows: TGTGCCAGCAGTTCCGACAGGGGGCGCGGAGGCTACACCTTC. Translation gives CASSSDRGRGGYTF.

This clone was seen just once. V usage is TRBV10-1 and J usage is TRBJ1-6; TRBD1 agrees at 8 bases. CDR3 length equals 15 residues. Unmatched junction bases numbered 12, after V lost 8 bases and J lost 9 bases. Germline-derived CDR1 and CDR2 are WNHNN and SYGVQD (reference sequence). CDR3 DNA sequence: TGCGCCAGCGGTCAAGGACAGGGTAGAGGTTCACCCCTCCACTTT. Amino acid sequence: CASGQGQGRGSPLHF.